Following are 29 T cell receptor beta chains from one sample sequenced in a study of naive and memory T cell subsets. Amplification of ligated cDNA took four PCR rounds with SP2 and nested alpha and beta constant primers. TCRdb reprocessed the UMI-ligation and nested PCR reads with MiXCR, giving one entry per CDR3 protein. The sample includes tens of thousands of distinct CDR3 sequences, about 6.2% of them seen just once. Treatment here: skin biopsy from PPD injection site in Mantoux-positive individual. The library had UMIs added by 3' ligation of an oligonucleotide to TCR cDNA. Here the sequenced sample was skin, taken from a tuberculin skin test site. These receptors were taken from an adult in good health.

This clonotype was found many times. The chain recombines TRBV20-1 with TRBJ1-4, with D possibly TRBD1 on 5 matching bases. CDR1 DFQATT and CDR2 SNEGSKA come from the germline V gene (reference sequence). The CDR3 sequence is 15 residues long. V lost 5 bases to trimming and J lost 0 bases, with 13 bases between them. CDR3 sequence (DNA): TGCAGTGCTCCCCCAGTGACAGCAACTAATGAAAAACTGTTTTTT. It is translated as CSAPPVTATNEKLFF.

This chain joins TRBV14 and TRBJ2-2; D is ambiguous. The V gene lost 0 bases and the J gene lost 0 bases, with 11 bases spanning the gap. Germline V CDR1 and CDR2: SGHDN, FVKESK. This CDR3 contains 17 residues. The CDR3, as DNA: TGTGCCAGCAGCCAAGATCCTAGGTTCGCGAACACCGGGGAGCTGTTTTTT. The encoded protein is CASSQDPRFANTGELFF.

This clonotype was seen many times. This sequence joins TRBV5-1 and TRBJ2-4; 7 positions match TRBD1. The V and J ends lost 0 bases and 8 bases, in that order; junction bases with no gene match: 2. This CDR3 spans 13 amino acids. In germline, CDR1 is SGHRS, CDR2 YFSETQ. CDR3 residues: CASSLATGDIQYF. CDR3 in DNA: TGCGCCAGCAGCTTGGCAACAGGGGACATTCAGTACTTC.

This clonotype was observed at least ten times. V is TRBV29-1 and J is TRBJ2-3; D possibly corresponds to TRBD1 (6 bases). The CDR3 has 13 residues. Germline CDR1 is SQVTM and CDR2 is ANQGSEA. Trimming pared 2 bases from V and 5 bases from J, leaving 11 bases between. The CDR3 coding sequence is TGCAGCGTTGAATTGGGGGCCGGAGATACGCAGTATTTT. It encodes CSVELGAGDTQYF.

This clonotype has ten or more counts. The rearrangement links TRBV12-3 or TRBV12-4 to TRBJ2-5; 8 bases agree with TRBD2. The CDR3 length is 18 residues. V lost 6 bases to trimming and J lost 3 bases; unmatched junction nucleotides: 18. The CDR3 is CASSPRSSGGAFKETQYF. CDR3 DNA: TGTGCCAGCAGCCCTAGGTCATCCGGGGGGGCCTTTAAAGAGACCCAGTACTTC.

This chain uses TRBV5-1 with TRBJ2-3; weak D call: TRBD2 (6 bases). The germline V and J ends were trimmed by 0 bases and 10 bases, with 15 bases remaining between them. Germline assignment: CDR1 SGHRS and CDR2 YFSETQ. The CDR3 runs to 14 residues. CDR3 amino acids: CASSLDDGGRPQYF. CDR3 in DNA: TGCGCCAGCAGCTTGGATGACGGGGGACGTCCGCAGTATTTT.

Concerning this clonotype itself: A much bigger clone sits one base away, suggesting this may be a read error. The chain has TRBV19 and TRBJ2-2, with 8 nucleotides matching TRBD1. The CDR3 sequence is 16 residues long. Looked up from germline, CDR1 is LNHDA and CDR2 is SQIVND (reference sequence). CDR3 sequence reads: CASSILRTGNTGALFF. Written as DNA, the CDR3 is TGTGCCAGTAGTATACTCCGGACAGGGAACACCGGGGCGCTGTTTTTT.

This clonotype came up many times. The J gene is TRBJ1-3, the V gene TRBV20-1; no clear D. CDR1 and CDR2 (germline): DFQATT, SNEGSKA (reference sequence). This CDR3 has 15 residues. The V and J ends lost 0 bases and 2 bases respectively, with 11 bases between them. In nucleotides, the CDR3 is TGCAGTGCTAGAGATGAGACCTCTCCTGGAAACACCATATATTTT. Protein: CSARDETSPGNTIYF.

Many counts were recorded for this clonotype. This chain uses TRBV19 with TRBJ2-2; D could derive from TRBD1 or TRBD2 (6 bases each). The germline CDR1 and CDR2 sequences are LNHDA and SQIVND (reference sequence). CDR3 length: 16 residues. Trimming removed 4 bases at V and 2 bases at J, with 14 bases between. DNA of the CDR3: TGTGCCAGTAGTACACTAGGGGGAGGAAACACCGGGGAGCTGTTTTTT. This sequence encodes CASSTLGGGNTGELFF.

This clonotype was counted many times. The V gene is TRBV4-2, the J gene TRBJ2-7, with D maybe TRBD2 (5 bases). There are 14 residues in the CDR3. Germline V gene sequence: CDR1 LGHNA, CDR2 YNFKEQ. V shed 4 bases and J shed 0 bases, with 10 bases lying between them. The CDR3 sequence: CASSPGVLSYEQYF. The CDR3 DNA follows: TGTGCCAGCAGCCCCGGGGTGCTCTCCTACGAGCAGTACTTC.

This clonotype was counted a few times. The V call is TRBV7-9, the J call TRBJ1-4; a possible D gene is TRBD1 (5 bases). This CDR3 has 15 residues. V was shortened by 5 bases and J by 6 bases, with 16 bases between the two germline ends. The germline V gene encodes CDR1 SEHNR and CDR2 FQNEAQ (reference sequence). CDR3 region: CASSPWGGADEKLFF. CDR3 bases: TGTGCCAGCAGCCCCTGGGGAGGGGCGGATGAAAAACTGTTTTTT.

At least ten counts were recorded for this clonotype. The chain recombines TRBV19 with TRBJ2-6; TRBD1 is a possible D gene (5 bases). The CDR3 is 14 amino acids. Germline V gene data show CDR1 as LNHDA and CDR2 as SQIVND (reference sequence). The germline V and J ends were trimmed by 5 bases and 0 bases, with 5 bases remaining between them. The CDR3 loop reads CASSDSSGANVLTF. The CDR3 coding sequence is TGTGCCAGTAGTGACAGCTCTGGGGCCAACGTCCTGACTTTC.

This clonotype was detected many times. The V call is TRBV19, the J call TRBJ1-2, with TRBD1 identical over 8 bases. From germline, CDR1 is LNHDA and CDR2 SQIVND (reference sequence). J was trimmed by 4 bases and V by 6 bases; bases with no gene match: 7. The CDR3 runs to 14 residues. The CDR3 bases are TGTGCCAGTAGCCGGGACAGGTCATCCTATGGCTACACCTTC. Its translation: CASSRDRSSYGYTF.

This clonotype was observed a handful of times. The chain links TRBV25-1 to TRBJ2-5; D is ambiguous. Germline loops: CDR1 MGHDK, CDR2 SYGVNS. The CDR3 covers 17 residues. Trimming cost V 1 base and J 1 base, with 16 bases left between them. CDR3 DNA sequence: TGTGCCAGCAGTGAATTTGGTACGTGGACCACCCAAGAGACCCAGTACTTC. Encoded protein: CASSEFGTWTTQETQYF. The whole variable domain, filled in from reference TRBV25-1 and TRBJ2-5, reads EADIYQTPRYLVIGTGKKITLECSQTMGHDKMYWYQQDPGMELHLIHYSYGVNSTEKGDLSSESTVSRIRTEHFPLTLESARPSHTSQYLCASSEFGTWTTQETQYFGPGTRLLVL.

The chain has TRBV19 and TRBJ1-5; D gene uncertain. Trimming took off 0 bases at V and 9 bases at J, with 9 bases between the two ends. Per the germline V gene, CDR1 is LNHDA and CDR2 is SQIVND (reference sequence). There are 13 residues in the CDR3. The CDR3 reads CASSIDSDRPQHF. CDR3 DNA: TGTGCCAGTAGTATAGATAGTGACCGGCCCCAGCATTTT. The complete variable domain, with remaining parts taken from reference TRBV19 and TRBJ1-5, reads DGGITQSPKYLFRKEGQNVTLSCEQNLNHDAMYWYRQDPGQGLRLIYYSQIVNDFQKGDIAEGYSVSREKKESFPLTVTSAQKNPTAFYLCASSIDSDRPQHFGDGTRLSIL.

The rearrangement links TRBV7-3 to TRBJ2-1; 11 bases are shared with TRBD2. CDR1 and CDR2 (germline): SGHTA, FQGTGA. V lost 4 bases, J lost 4 bases, and 6 bases stayed unmatched. CDR3 length equals 16 residues. The chain's CDR3 is CASSYLSGGDYNEQFF. CDR3 DNA: TGTGCCAGCAGCTATCTTAGCGGGGGGGATTACAATGAGCAGTTCTTC.

This clonotype appeared many times. The rearrangement links TRBV19 to TRBJ1-5; weak D call: TRBD1 (6 bases). Germline lookup yields CDR1 LNHDA and CDR2 SQIVND (reference sequence). V was pared by 6 bases and J by 6 bases, with 18 bases between. CDR3 length: 15 residues. The CDR3 is CASRDLSGGGQPQHF. CDR3 nucleotides: TGTGCCAGTAGGGACCTTTCCGGAGGGGGTCAGCCCCAGCATTTT.

In DNA, the CDR3 is TGTGCCAGCAGCTTGGACAGGGCAGAGACCCAGTACTTC. It yields the protein CASSLDRAETQYF. The chain joins TRBV5-4 to TRBJ2-5; perhaps TRBD1 as D (6 bases). Per germline, CDR1 SGHNT and CDR2 YYREEE (reference sequence). V lost 0 bases and J 4 bases, leaving 7 bases between the germline ends. CDR3 length equals 13 residues.

This clonotype was detected many times. The chain is built from TRBV19 and TRBJ2-1, with D possibly being TRBD1 (6 bases). Germline V gives CDR1 LNHDA, CDR2 SQIVND (reference sequence). CDR3 length: 15 amino acids. V shed 2 bases and J shed 6 bases, with 14 bases lying between them. The chain's CDR3 is CASSIKAGVSNEQFF. Written as DNA, the CDR3 is TGTGCCAGTAGTATAAAGGCAGGGGTATCCAATGAGCAGTTCTTC. Full variable domain (outside the CDR3, taken from reference TRBV19 and TRBJ2-1): DGGITQSPKYLFRKEGQNVTLSCEQNLNHDAMYWYRQDPGQGLRLIYYSQIVNDFQKGDIAEGYSVSREKKESFPLTVTSAQKNPTAFYLCASSIKAGVSNEQFFGPGTRLTVL.

This clonotype came up many times. V is TRBV6-4 and J is TRBJ2-1, with 13 bases matching TRBD2. V gave up 2 bases and J gave up 9 bases; unmatched junction bases: 1. Germline-derived CDR1 and CDR2 are MRHNA and SNTAGT. The CDR3 spans 14 residues. The CDR3: CASSDTSGGGEQFF. The CDR3 region has the DNA TGTGCCAGCAGTGACACTAGCGGGGGGGGTGAGCAGTTCTTC.

This clonotype was detected ten times or more. This chain uses TRBV6-1 with TRBJ2-7; D gene uncertain. This CDR3 spans 14 amino acids. Looked up from germline, CDR1 is MNHNS and CDR2 is SASEGT. Trimming took off 1 base at V and 0 bases at J, with 7 bases between the two ends. The CDR3 DNA is TGTGCCAGCAGTGAAGGCAGGTTCTCCTACGAGCAGTACTTC. Translating it yields CASSEGRFSYEQYF.

A word on this clonotype: A read error may explain this, as a much larger clone is one base away. The conserved phenylalanine or tryptophan normally closing the CDR3 is absent here, so this likely arose from a read error. V usage is TRBV19 and J usage is TRBJ2-1, with 9 positions matching TRBD2. The CDR3 is 17 amino acids. Trimming at V came to 3 bases and at J to 0 bases, leaving 6 bases not matched to a gene. Germline V gene lookup returns CDR1 LNHDA and CDR2 SQIVND (reference sequence). This chain's CDR3 is CASSIGSGGSSYNEQFL. CDR3 DNA sequence: TGTGCCAGTAGTATCGGGAGCGGGGGGAGCTCCTACAATGAGCAGTTCTTA.

This clonotype was observed at least ten times. This chain uses TRBV10-3 with TRBJ1-1; 8 bases match TRBD1. V lost 6 bases to trimming and J lost 4 bases; unmatched junction nucleotides: 10. The length of the CDR3 is 15 residues. The germline V gene has CDR1 ENHRY and CDR2 SYGVKD. The CDR3 loop reads CAIRGQGAEGTEAFF. For the CDR3, the DNA is TGTGCCATCAGGGGGCAGGGGGCAGAGGGCACTGAAGCTTTCTTT.

This clonotype has ten or more counts. The rearrangement links TRBV3-1 to TRBJ2-5; D gene ambiguous. The V and J ends lost 1 base and 2 bases respectively, with 8 bases between them. This CDR3 region has 14 residues. The germline V gene has CDR1 LGHDT and CDR2 YNNKEL (reference sequence). In nucleotides, the CDR3 is TGTGCCAGCAGCCAAGGGCTGCAGCAAGAGACCCAGTACTTC. Its translation: CASSQGLQQETQYF.

This clonotype was counted many times. The chain joins TRBV19 to TRBJ2-1; D is ambiguous. Germline V gene data show CDR1 as LNHDA and CDR2 as SQIVND (reference sequence). CDR3 length: 15 amino acids. With 1 base removed from V and 6 bases from J, the gap between germline ends came to 13 bases. As DNA, the CDR3 is TGTGCCAGTAGTATAGTAAATCCCAGAACCAATGAGCAGTTCTTC. Protein: CASSIVNPRTNEQFF. The whole variable domain, remainder taken from reference TRBV19 and TRBJ2-1, is DGGITQSPKYLFRKEGQNVTLSCEQNLNHDAMYWYRQDPGQGLRLIYYSQIVNDFQKGDIAEGYSVSREKKESFPLTVTSAQKNPTAFYLCASSIVNPRTNEQFFGPGTRLTVL.

This clonotype is judged medium-sized. J is TRBJ2-7 and V is TRBV7-2; 8 bases line up with TRBD1. After removal of 5 bases from V and 6 bases from J, the junction contained 9 bases not matched to a gene. CDR1 is SGHTA and CDR2 is FQGNSA in the germline V gene. The CDR3 sequence is 14 residues long. The CDR3 sequence: CASSPRTGLVEQYF. The CDR3 nucleotides are TGTGCCAGCAGCCCCCGGACAGGGCTGGTCGAGCAGTACTTC.

This clonotype was counted ten times or more. The gene calls are TRBV6-4 and TRBJ2-3; 9 bases map to TRBD1. Germline V lookup: CDR1 MRHNA, CDR2 SNTAGT. The J segment lost 6 bases and the V segment lost 6 bases, leaving 4 bases of the junction unmatched. The CDR3 sequence is 13 residues long. CDR3 in amino acids: CASRGQGTDTQYF. For the CDR3, the DNA is TGTGCCAGCAGAGGACAGGGGACGGATACGCAGTATTTT.

At least ten counts were recorded for this clonotype. The V call is TRBV19, the J call TRBJ2-3, with D hard to call. The CDR3 extends over 11 amino acids. CDR1 and CDR2 (germline): LNHDA, SQIVND (reference sequence). The germline V and J ends were trimmed by 6 bases and 4 bases, with 5 bases remaining between them. In DNA form, the CDR3 reads TGTGCCAGTAGGTTTTCAGATACGCAGTATTTT. The encoded protein is CASRFSDTQYF.

The rearrangement links TRBV4-2 to TRBJ2-5; the D gene is possibly TRBD2 (5 bases). The CDR3 contains 15 residues. Germline V lookup: CDR1 LGHNA, CDR2 YNFKEQ. The V end lost 1 base, the J end lost 5 bases, and 14 bases lay between the germline ends. CDR3 sequence reads: CASSQASGRGETQYF. CDR3 nucleotide sequence: TGTGCCAGCAGCCAAGCCTCCGGACGAGGGGAGACCCAGTACTTC.